These 7 T cell receptor beta chains were all obtained from the same sample, sequenced in a study of blood T cell repertoires in COVID-19 (dated by TCRdb to 2018 to 2020). Library construction relied on the immunoSEQ multiplex PCR assay. Held by TCRdb, this immuneACCESS table contains in-frame sequences only and omits some clones. Under half of the omission traces to an unresolved V gene where checked; the cause of the rest is unknown. A total of approximately 190,000 clones appear in this sample, 65% to 85% of them only once. 15% to 20% of the sample comes from the top ten. The sequenced material came from peripheral blood. The receptors come from a man aged 60 to 69 with active or convalescent COVID-19.

In its sample, this clone was seen a few times. V gene TRBV10-3 combines with J gene TRBJ1-1; TRBD1 might be the D (5 bases). Germline V gives CDR1 ENHRY, CDR2 SYGVKD. CDR3 length: 12 residues. Trimming left V 10 bases short and J 5 bases short, with 14 bases between. CDR3 protein: CATRRGRTEAFF. The CDR3 DNA is TGTGCCACCCGACGGGGGAGGACTGAAGCTTTCTTT.

The chain joins TRBV5-1 to TRBJ2-7, with 7 bases fitting TRBD1. CDR3 length: 15 residues. Per the germline V gene, CDR1 is SGHRS and CDR2 is YFSETQ. V gave up 7 bases and J gave up 6 bases; unmatched junction bases: 16. The CDR3 spells CASSPLRDRPLEQYF. The CDR3, as DNA: TGCGCCAGCTCCCCTCTCCGGGACAGACCTCTCGAGCAGTACTTC.

The J gene is TRBJ2-3, the V gene TRBV2; 7 bases are shared with TRBD1. Germline lookup yields CDR1 SNHLY and CDR2 FYNNEI. The ends lost 6 bases at V and 6 bases at J; junction bases unmatched: 6. The CDR3 runs to 13 residues. The CDR3, as DNA: TGTGCCAGCAGATGGCAGGGGGTGGATACGCAGTATTTT. Its translation is CASRWQGVDTQYF. Filled out from reference TRBV2 and TRBJ2-3, the complete variable domain reads EPEVTQTPSHQVTQMGQEVILRCVPISNHLYFYWYRQILGQKVEFLVSFYNNEISEKSEIFDDQFSVERPDGSNFTLKIRSTKLEDSAMYFCASRWQGVDTQYFGPGTRLTVL.

The V call is TRBV25-1, the J call TRBJ1-2; 10 nucleotides match TRBD1. Trimming removed 7 bases from V and 8 bases from J; junction bases left unmatched: 7. The length of the CDR3 is 13 residues. Germline V lookup: CDR1 MGHDK, CDR2 SYGVNS. CDR3 nucleotides: TGTGCCAGCAATTCCGACAGGGGGCAAGGCTACACCTTC. It specifies CASNSDRGQGYTF.

This sequence joins TRBV7-3 and TRBJ2-3, with D tentatively TRBD1 (6 bases). Germline CDR1 reads SGHTA; CDR2 reads FQGTGA. The V and J ends lost 2 bases and 6 bases respectively, with 12 bases between them. The CDR3 has 14 residues. CDR3 sequence: CASSLRAGADTQYF. DNA for the CDR3: TGTGCCAGCAGCTTACGGGCAGGGGCGGATACGCAGTATTTT.

V is TRBV5-6 and J is TRBJ2-1, with D perhaps matching TRBD2 (6 bases). Trimming took off 4 bases at V and 4 bases at J, with 9 bases between the two ends. The CDR3 is made up of 13 amino acids. Germline lookup yields CDR1 SGHDT and CDR2 YYEEEE. CDR3 nucleotides: TGTGCCAGCAGCCCGGGACTTTACAATGAGCAGTTCTTC. Translation: CASSPGLYNEQFF.

V is TRBV7-8 and J is TRBJ2-5; weak D call: TRBD1 (5 bases). This CDR3 is 16 amino acids long. Germline V lookup: CDR1 SGHVS, CDR2 FQNEAQ. Trimming left V 3 bases short and J 5 bases short, with 19 bases between. The CDR3 DNA reads as TGTGCCAGCAGCTTTTTATTCCAGCTAAGGGGCGAGACCCAGTACTTC. This translates into CASSFLFQLRGETQYF.